The sequence of this TCR beta chain was determined in a study of Graves' ophthalmopathy and Graves' hyperthyroidism. This clonotype was picked up many times. Researchers took RNA transcripts and amplified TCR beta CDR3 regions from them. Scientists carried out first-round RT-PCR using HTBI primers and then a second-round multiplex PCR. TCRdb redid the calling of the multiplex PCR reads with MiXCR, one entry per CDR3 protein. The sample holds more than 550,000 distinct CDR3 sequences, over 40% seen once. CDR3 size: 15 residues. From germline, CDR1 is SNHLY and CDR2 FYNNEI. V was clipped by 0 bases and J by 0 bases, with 8 bases between them.

The V gene is TRBV2, the J gene TRBJ1-1, with D unresolved. This sequence was found in an adult man with Graves' ophthalmopathy. What was sequenced was peripheral blood. CDR3 residues: CASSEALQVNTEAFF. The CDR3 region has the DNA TGTGCCAGCAGTGAAGCGCTTCAGGTGAACACTGAAGCTTTCTTT.